These T cell receptor beta chains were read from a single sample in a study of spatial heterogeneity in lung cancer. Using its own MiXCR run on the 5' RACE reads, TCRdb lists one record per CDR3 protein. The sample lists about 20,000 distinct CDR3 sequences; less than 20% were seen once. The material was lung tumor tissue, obtained at surgery. The receptors stem from a female donor with early-stage non-small cell lung cancer. The CDR3 runs from the conserved cysteine through the conserved F or W.

v_gene: TRBV5-1
j_gene: TRBJ2-5
CDR3aa: CASSSGETQYF

v_gene: TRBV4-2
j_gene: TRBJ2-7
CDR3aa: CASSQGGAYEQYF

v_gene: TRBV7-2
j_gene: TRBJ1-5
CDR3aa: CASSVDRGLHQPQHF

v_gene: TRBV12-3/TRBV12-4
j_gene: TRBJ2-1
CDR3aa: CASRLELAPPPGHEQFF

v_gene: TRBV3-1
j_gene: TRBJ2-5
CDR3aa: CASRSIAEAGETQYF

v_gene: TRBV27
j_gene: TRBJ2-1
CDR3aa: CSSTGTGAAEQFF

v_gene: TRBV6-5
j_gene: TRBJ2-1
CDR3aa: CASSSGTSEWGSSYNEQFF

v_gene: TRBV20-1
j_gene: TRBJ2-1
CDR3aa: CSASETGWYYNEQFF

v_gene: TRBV19
j_gene: TRBJ2-3
CDR3aa: CASTTGGDTQYF

v_gene: TRBV5-1
j_gene: TRBJ2-5
CDR3aa: CASSPTGQFEENQYF

v_gene: TRBV6-1
j_gene: TRBJ2-7
CDR3aa: CASSGPGLAREYF

v_gene: TRBV6-1
j_gene: TRBJ2-7
CDR3aa: CASSGPGLAGYEQYF

v_gene: TRBV3-1
j_gene: TRBJ2-1
CDR3aa: CASSQVLRAGNEQFF

v_gene: TRBV2
j_gene: TRBJ1-1
CDR3aa: CATRDRGFQNTEAFF

v_gene: TRBV20-1
j_gene: TRBJ2-3
CDR3aa: CSAHRTSGITGADTQYF

v_gene: TRBV6-6
j_gene: TRBJ1-5
CDR3aa: CASSWGGGHQPQHF

v_gene: TRBV6-1
j_gene: TRBJ2-1
CDR3aa: CAIYGAEANNEQFF

v_gene: TRBV20-1
j_gene: TRBJ2-5
CDR3aa: CSALGQGRQTQYF

v_gene: TRBV5-1
j_gene: TRBJ1-2
CDR3aa: CASSLDREYGYTF

v_gene: TRBV7-2
j_gene: TRBJ2-7
CDR3aa: CASSSGTSGGSYSYEQYF

v_gene: TRBV27
j_gene: TRBJ2-1
CDR3aa: CASSLAWGDEQFF

v_gene: TRBV9
j_gene: TRBJ2-1
CDR3aa: CASSVGQGLAGGGSYNEQFF

v_gene: TRBV6-6
j_gene: TRBJ2-7
CDR3aa: CASSSRLAGYYEQYF

v_gene: TRBV7-6
j_gene: TRBJ2-7
CDR3aa: CASSLVGGATYEKYF

v_gene: TRBV4-1
j_gene: TRBJ1-2
CDR3aa: CASSQEGLNYGYTF

v_gene: TRBV29-1
j_gene: TRBJ2-7
CDR3aa: CSVGVSGIEQYF

v_gene: TRBV25-1
j_gene: TRBJ2-2
CDR3aa: CATASGQGDTGELFF